This T cell receptor (beta chain) was found in a study of early T cells in non-severe SARS-CoV-2 infection. About the research overall: Sequencing input comprised bulk RNA from unsorted whole blood; chain pairing was not available.

The TCR library protocol was used to attach unique molecular identifiers. These identifiers were attached to individual cDNA molecules. TCRdb fed the 5' RACE reads into MiXCR, producing one record per CDR3 protein. In the table there are fewer than 80,000 distinct CDR3 sequences, 11% of which are singletons. This clonotype occurred a few times. V was pared by 5 bases and J by 7 bases, with 14 bases between. Per the germline V gene, CDR1 is MNHEY and CDR2 is SVGAGI. CDR3 length: 13 amino acids. The receptor comes from an adult who was a healthcare worker with PCR-confirmed SARS-CoV-2 infection or an uninfected control (not recorded which). The chain employs TRBV6-5 and TRBJ1-1; D not certain. Specimen: whole blood, collected at baseline. Here the CDR3 reads CASSRDPGLEAFF. CDR3 DNA sequence: TGTGCCAGCAGTCGTGACCCGGGCCTTGAAGCTTTCTTT.